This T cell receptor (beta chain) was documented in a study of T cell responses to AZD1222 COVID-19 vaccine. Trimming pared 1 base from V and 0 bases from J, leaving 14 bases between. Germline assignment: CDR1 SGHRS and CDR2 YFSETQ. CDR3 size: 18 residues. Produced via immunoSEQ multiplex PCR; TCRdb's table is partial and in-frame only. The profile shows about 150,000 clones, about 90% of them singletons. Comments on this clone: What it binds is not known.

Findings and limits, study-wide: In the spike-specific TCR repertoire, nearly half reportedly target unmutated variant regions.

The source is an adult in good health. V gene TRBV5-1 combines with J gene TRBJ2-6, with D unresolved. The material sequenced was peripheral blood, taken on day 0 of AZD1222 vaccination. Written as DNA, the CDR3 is TGCGCCAGCAGCTTGTTTCCAGATACATTCTCTGGGGCCAACGTCCTGACTTTC. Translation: CASSLFPDTFSGANVLTF.